This entry describes one TCR beta chain. Its antigen is unknown. As to treatment: roughly 19 received Ad26.COV2.S at low or high dose, single or two shots; roughly 5 received placebo; per-sample allocation not given. The samples were gathered on day 63 after the first injection of vaccine or placebo. The protocol was immunoSEQ multiplex PCR, while the TCRdb copy is restricted to in-frame clones and leaves out a portion. The table shows 500,000 or so clones, with 89% occurring only once. This entry comes from a study of Ad26.COV2.S vaccination and SARS-CoV-2 variants. Study-level background: Each vaccinee took Ad26.COV2.S intramuscularly, once or twice 56 days apart. Study-wide findings and caveats: The TCR-based breadth and depth measures might underestimate overall T cell responses. In vaccinated individuals, spike-specific CD8+ and CD4+ T cell responses reportedly displayed substantial breadth.

The CDR3 contains 13 residues. The germline V gene has CDR1 SGHTA and CDR2 FQGTGA. V was clipped by 5 bases and J by 3 bases, with 10 bases between them. This chain connects TRBV7-3 to TRBJ2-5, with D uncertain. The starting material was peripheral blood, obtained in a trial of Ad26.COV2.S vaccine versus placebo. The receptor was derived from a person between 18 and 65 years old who received the Ad26.COV2.S COVID-19 vaccine or a placebo. As DNA, the CDR3 is TGTGCCAGCAGCCGCGCGACGGAAGAGACCCAGTACTTC. This encodes CASSRATEETQYF.